Described below is a single T cell receptor (beta chain) sequence and its context. Clones were sequenced by immunoSEQ multiplex PCR, and TCRdb holds only the in-frame ones, with some missing. Of around 66,000 clones in the sample, 79% were seen once. This entry comes from a study of T cell responses to AZD1222 COVID-19 vaccine. The V end lost 4 bases, the J end lost 1 base, and 17 bases lay between the germline ends. CDR1 is LGHDT, CDR2 YNNKEL, per germline (reference sequence). The CDR3 extends over 17 amino acids. The rearrangement uses TRBV3-1 (or the pseudogene TRBV3-2) and TRBJ2-1, with D possibly matching TRBD1 (6 bases). The sequence was collected from an adult in good health. This sample comprised peripheral blood, obtained on day 0 of MenACWY control vaccination. The CDR3 DNA sequence: TGTGCCAGCAGCCCCTCCCTAACAGGGTGGTCCTACAATGAGCAGTTCTTC. Amino acids: CASSPSLTGWSYNEQFF.